This note documents a single T cell receptor (beta chain) sequence. Only in-frame clones appear in the TCRdb table, and some are missing; sequencing was by immunoSEQ multiplex PCR. The sample gives around 81,000 clones, more than 80% of which show up once; about 1.5% is in the top ten. The record originates from a study of control samples from healthy donors and cancer patients. This CDR3 is 16 amino acids long. Germline V CDR1 and CDR2: LNHDA, SQIVND (reference sequence). After removal of 6 bases from V and 7 bases from J, the junction contained 17 bases not matched to a gene. The source of this sequence is a woman in her twenties or thirties in good health. The chain combines TRBV19 with TRBJ1-2, with 7 nucleotides matching TRBD1. Sequenced: blood. The DNA for the CDR3 is TGTGCCAGTAGGAGAACAGGGGACAGTTTGCTTCGTGGCTACACCTTC. Amino acid sequence: CASRRTGDSLLRGYTF.